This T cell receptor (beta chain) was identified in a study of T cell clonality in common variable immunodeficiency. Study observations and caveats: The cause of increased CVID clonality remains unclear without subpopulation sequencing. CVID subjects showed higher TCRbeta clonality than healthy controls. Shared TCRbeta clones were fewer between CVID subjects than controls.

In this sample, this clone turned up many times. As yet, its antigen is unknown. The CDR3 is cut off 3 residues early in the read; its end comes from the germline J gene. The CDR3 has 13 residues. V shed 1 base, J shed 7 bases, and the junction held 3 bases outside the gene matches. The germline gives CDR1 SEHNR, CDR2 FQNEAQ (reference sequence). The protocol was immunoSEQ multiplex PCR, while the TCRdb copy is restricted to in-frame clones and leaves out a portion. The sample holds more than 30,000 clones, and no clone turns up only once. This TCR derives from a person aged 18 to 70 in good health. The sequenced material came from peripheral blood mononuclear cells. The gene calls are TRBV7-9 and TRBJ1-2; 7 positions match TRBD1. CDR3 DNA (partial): TGTGCCAGCAGCTTAGAAGGGGGCCGTGGC. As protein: CASSLEGGRG. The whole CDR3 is CASSLEGGRGYTF.